What follows are 27 T cell receptor beta chains derived from one specimen sequenced in a study of blood T cells in healthy people across ages. Then a second PCR, running roughly 7 to 11 cycles, was carried out with a sample-barcoded 5' primer and a J-beta primer mix. MiXCR was run by TCRdb on the 5' RACE reads, yielding one entry per CDR3 protein. The sample includes 650,000 to 700,000 distinct CDR3 sequences, around 50% of them seen just once. Sequenced sample: blood. The source is an elderly woman in good health.

This clonotype was recorded at least ten times. The rearrangement links TRBV5-1 to TRBJ1-2, with TRBD1 as a possible D gene (6 bases). This CDR3 spans 12 amino acids. With 4 bases removed from V and 4 bases from J, the gap between germline ends came to 8 bases. The germline V gene has CDR1 SGHRS and CDR2 YFSETQ. The CDR3 DNA reads as TGCGCCAGCAGCGTGGACAGCTATGGCTACACCTTC. It is translated as CASSVDSYGYTF.

Many counts were recorded for this clonotype. This chain uses TRBV6-6 with TRBJ2-1, with 12 bases aligning to TRBD1. The CDR3 covers 15 residues. V was pared by 5 bases and J by 7 bases, with 6 bases of the junction left unmatched. Germline CDR1 is MNHNY and CDR2 is SVGAGI (reference sequence). CDR3 sequence: CASSHGTGGPNEQFF. The CDR3 DNA follows: TGTGCCAGCAGTCATGGGACAGGGGGCCCAAATGAGCAGTTCTTC.

The rearrangement joins TRBV24-1 to TRBJ2-1; D is unresolved. The CDR3 extends over 14 amino acids. Deletions cut 4 bases from V and 5 bases from J, with 11 bases between. Germline V lookup: CDR1 KGHDR, CDR2 SFDVKD. CDR3 in amino acids: CATSDPGPDNEQFF. Written as DNA, the CDR3 is TGTGCCACCAGTGACCCTGGACCCGACAATGAGCAGTTCTTC.

Turning to this clonotype: Possible read error: a much larger clone is one base away. Since the CDR3 does not end with the conserved phenylalanine or tryptophan, this likely comes from a read error. The rearrangement uses TRBV5-1 and TRBJ2-1; possibly TRBD2 for D (5 bases). The CDR3 runs 16 residues. CDR1 and CDR2 from the germline V gene are SGHRS and YFSETQ. Trimming left V 1 base short and J 3 bases short, with 14 bases between. The CDR3 loop is CASSLSGSGGYNEQFV. The CDR3 nucleotides are TGCGCCAGCAGCTTGAGTGGGAGCGGTGGCTACAATGAGCAGTTCGTC.

In regard to this clonotype: A much larger clone is a single base away; this may be a read error. The gene calls are TRBV28 and TRBJ2-5; 7 bases are shared with TRBD2. CDR3 length: 13 residues. Looked up from germline, CDR1 is MDHEN and CDR2 is SYDVKM. With V trimmed by 5 bases and J by 11 bases, 11 bases remained unmatched. The CDR3 sequence: CASSTPFSGSQYF. In DNA, the CDR3 is TGTGCCAGCAGTACTCCTTTTAGCGGGTCGCAGTACTTC. The full variable domain, its missing parts supplied by reference TRBV28 and TRBJ2-5, is DVKVTQSSRYLVKRTGEKVFLECVQDMDHENMFWYRQDPGLGLRLIYFSYDVKMKEKGDIPEGYSVSREKKERFSLILESASTNQTSMYLCASSTPFSGSQYFGPGTRLLVL.

This clonotype appeared a few times. A single base separates this from a much larger clone, so it may be a read error. The DNA of the CDR3 is TGTGCCAGCAGTCCTTCCGGGGAGCAGTACTTC. Translated: CASSPSGEQYF. The chain recombines TRBV12-3 or TRBV12-4 with TRBJ2-7; D not certain. V was cut by 5 bases and J by 7 bases, with 9 bases left in between. The CDR3 spans 11 residues.

This chain joins TRBV9 and TRBJ2-1; D uncertain. The CDR3 length is 17 residues. CDR1 is SGDLS, CDR2 YYNGEE, per germline. The V and J ends lost 3 bases and 4 bases respectively, with 20 bases between them. The CDR3 region has the DNA TGTGCCAGCAGCGCTTTGCTAAGCGCGCTAAAATACAATGAGCAGTTCTTC. Protein sequence: CASSALLSALKYNEQFF.

This clonotype was seen many times. V gene TRBV3-1 combines with J gene TRBJ2-7; TRBD1 matches at 9 bases. Germline CDR1 reads LGHDT; CDR2 reads YNNKEL (reference sequence). The CDR3 is 13 amino acids. V lost 8 bases to trimming and J lost 4 bases; unmatched junction nucleotides: 6. In DNA, the CDR3 is TGTGCCAGCCAGCTGACAGGGGGTTACGAGCAGTACTTC. Its protein product is CASQLTGGYEQYF.

This clonotype was found a few times. The V and J genes are TRBV20-1 and TRBJ2-7; 7 bases map to TRBD2. Trimming removed 2 bases from V and 2 bases from J; junction bases left unmatched: 6. Germline loops: CDR1 DFQATT, CDR2 SNEGSKA (reference sequence). The CDR3 sequence is 14 residues long. CDR3 sequence (DNA): TGCAGTGCTAGATCGGGAGGTTTGCCCTACGAGCAGTACTTC. Translation: CSARSGGLPYEQYF.

About this clonotype: A much larger clone is a single base away; this may be a read error. The J gene is TRBJ2-5, the V gene TRBV28; TRBD2 aligns across 7 bases. Germline V gives CDR1 MDHEN, CDR2 SYDVKM. Losses at the gene ends were 7 bases for V and 11 bases for J; bases not matched to a gene: 16. CDR3 length: 14 amino acids. CDR3 in DNA: TGTGCCAGCACCAGGCTAGCGGTGGGGCGTGAGCAGTACTTC. Amino acids: CASTRLAVGREQYF.

The count of this clonotype is one. The J gene is TRBJ1-2, the V gene TRBV19; D ambiguous. V gave up 6 bases and J gave up 8 bases, with 22 bases separating them. CDR3 length: 15 residues. Germline values: CDR1 LNHDA, CDR2 SQIVND (reference sequence). This CDR3 is CASSPAVGVTGGYTF. CDR3 nucleotide sequence: TGTGCCAGTAGCCCCGCAGTCGGGGTAACGGGGGGCTACACCTTC.

The chain is built from TRBV16 and TRBJ1-4, with 7 nucleotides matching TRBD1. Trimming cost V 5 bases and J 3 bases; bases outside gene matches: 6. Germline V gene sequence: CDR1 KGHSY, CDR2 FQNENV. This CDR3 is built from 15 residues. CDR3 in amino acids: CASSKDRSANEKLFF. The CDR3 DNA is TGTGCCAGCAGCAAGGACAGGTCGGCTAATGAAAAACTGTTTTTT.

V and J are TRBV4-2 and TRBJ2-7; TRBD2 agrees at 9 bases. From germline, CDR1 is LGHNA and CDR2 YNFKEQ. This CDR3 spans 17 amino acids. V was clipped by 3 bases and J by 7 bases; unmatched bases: 16. The CDR3 coding sequence is TGTGCCAGCAGCCAGATCTGGGCGGGGGGGGCCAATAATGAGCAGTACTTC. Translated: CASSQIWAGGANNEQYF.

Details on this clonotype: This may be a read error: a much more frequent sequence differs by one nucleotide. The rearrangement joins TRBV7-8 to TRBJ2-1, with a tentative D call TRBD2 (6 bases). Trimming took 5 bases from V and 10 from J, leaving 15 bases between them. The CDR3 runs to 13 residues. Germline CDR1 reads SGHVS; CDR2 reads FQNEAQ. The chain's CDR3 is CASSKAGIYEQFF. DNA of the CDR3: TGTGCCAGCAGCAAAGCGGGTATTTACGAGCAGTTCTTC.

This clonotype was observed at least ten times. The chain is built from TRBV4-2 and TRBJ1-2, with a tentative D call TRBD1 (5 bases). The V gene's germline CDR1 is LGHNA and CDR2 YNFKEQ. The CDR3 covers 15 residues. V was trimmed by 1 base and J by 2 bases, leaving 11 bases between them. The CDR3 region has the DNA TGTGCCAGCAGCCAAGGGGACCTCGACAACTATGGCTACACCTTC. Amino acids: CASSQGDLDNYGYTF.

This clonotype was seen only a few times. A much larger clone differs by one base, so this may be a read error. V gene TRBV5-1 combines with J gene TRBJ2-1; no definite D call. The CDR3 length is 17 residues. CDR1 is SGHRS, CDR2 YFSETQ, per germline. DNA of the CDR3: TGCGCCAGCGCGCCATGGAGATCCTCGACATCCTACGATGAGCAGTTCTTC. Amino acid sequence: CASAPWRSSTSYDEQFF.

Points on this clonotype: This may be a read error, as it is one base from a much larger clone. The chain is built from TRBV20-1 and TRBJ1-6; D gene uncertain. Germline loops: CDR1 DFQATT, CDR2 SNEGSKA (reference sequence). The CDR3 is made up of 11 amino acids. CDR3 sequence: CSAREGSALHF. The CDR3, as DNA: TGCAGTGCTAGAGAGGGTTCAGCCCTCCACTTT.

The gene calls are TRBV3-1 and TRBJ1-1, with D unclear. Germline values: CDR1 LGHDT, CDR2 YNNKEL (reference sequence). V was clipped by 0 bases and J by 1 base, with 6 bases between them. The CDR3 extends over 14 amino acids. Here the CDR3 reads CASSQDNGNTEAFF. DNA of the CDR3: TGTGCCAGCAGCCAAGATAACGGGAACACTGAAGCTTTCTTT. The full variable domain, rest sourced from reference TRBV3-1 and TRBJ1-1, is DTAVSQTPKYLVTQMGNDKSIKCEQNLGHDTMYWYKQDSKKFLKIMFSYNNKELIINETVPNRFSPKSPDKAHLNLHINSLELGDSAVYFCASSQDNGNTEAFFGQGTRLTVV.

The rearrangement links TRBV11-2 to TRBJ1-3; D ambiguous. The CDR3 contains 17 residues. Trimming left V 1 base short and J 0 bases short, with 13 bases between. Germline loops: CDR1 SGHAT, CDR2 FQNNGV. The DNA of the CDR3 is TGTGCCAGCAGCTTAGGGTCCGGCATCGTCTCTGGAAACACCATATATTTT. This sequence encodes CASSLGSGIVSGNTIYF.

At least ten counts were recorded for this clonotype. This sequence joins TRBV4-2 and TRBJ2-1; D is possibly TRBD2 (5 bases). V lost 4 bases, J lost 6 bases, and 13 bases lay in between. In germline, CDR1 is LGHNA, CDR2 YNFKEQ. This CDR3 spans 14 amino acids. The CDR3 spells CASSPGGSSNEQFF. CDR3 in DNA: TGTGCCAGCAGCCCGGGCGGGTCTAGCAATGAGCAGTTCTTC.

The sample holds many counts of this clonotype. The V and J genes are TRBV12-3 or TRBV12-4 and TRBJ1-4; D ambiguous. Trimming pared 7 bases from V and 4 bases from J, leaving 13 bases between. This CDR3 has 14 residues. CDR3 residues: CASKVEGLNEKLFF. The CDR3 nucleotides are TGTGCCAGCAAAGTAGAAGGGCTTAATGAAAAACTGTTTTTT.

This clonotype appeared many times. The CDR3 spells CASRNEGNTQYF. The CDR3 DNA reads as TGTGCCAGCAGGAATGAGGGAAATACGCAGTATTTT. The V gene is TRBV2, the J gene TRBJ2-3; TRBD2 might be the D (5 bases). V was pared by 6 bases and J by 7 bases, with 11 bases between. CDR1 SNHLY and CDR2 FYNNEI come from the germline V gene. This CDR3 has 12 residues.

As concerns this clonotype: Just one base apart from a much larger clone, this may be a read error. The gene calls are TRBV25-1 and TRBJ2-5; D is undetermined. V lost 0 bases and J lost 4, with 9 bases in between. Looked up from germline, CDR1 is MGHDK and CDR2 is SYGVNS. The CDR3 is 14 amino acids. Here the CDR3 reads CASSEYRARETQYF. CDR3 in DNA: TGTGCCAGCAGTGAATATAGAGCCCGAGAGACCCAGTACTTC.

This clonotype came up many times. V is TRBV20-1 and J is TRBJ2-7; unclear D gene. This CDR3 is built from 11 residues. The V end lost 6 bases, the J end lost 2 bases, and 8 bases lay between the germline ends. CDR1 DFQATT and CDR2 SNEGSKA come from the germline V gene (reference sequence). The chain's CDR3 is CSASETYEQYF. The CDR3 DNA reads as TGCAGTGCCTCGGAGACCTACGAGCAGTACTTC.

The chain has TRBV30 and TRBJ1-5; a weak D match, TRBD1 (5 bases). The CDR3 totals 13 residues. Deletions cut 5 bases from V and 7 bases from J, with 15 bases between. The germline V gene encodes CDR1 GTSNPN and CDR2 SVGIG (reference sequence). The CDR3 here is CAWGNRGGQPQHF. The CDR3 DNA reads TGTGCCTGGGGGAACCGGGGGGGACAGCCCCAGCATTTT.

Many counts were recorded for this clonotype. J is TRBJ2-3 and V is TRBV10-1; D ambiguous. The CDR3 covers 12 residues. Trimming pared 3 bases from V and 3 bases from J, leaving 4 bases between. Germline V lookup: CDR1 WNHNN, CDR2 SYGVQD (reference sequence). CDR3 bases: TGCGCCAGCAGTGATCGGACAGATACGCAGTATTTT. Its protein is CASSDRTDTQYF.

This clonotype was seen many times. The rearrangement links TRBV5-1 to TRBJ2-1, with 10 nucleotides matching TRBD1. There are 15 residues in the CDR3. Per the germline V gene, CDR1 is SGHRS and CDR2 is YFSETQ. Unmatched junction bases numbered 2, after V lost 3 bases and J lost 2 bases. The CDR3 sequence: CASSWDRGPYNEQFF. The CDR3, as DNA: TGCGCCAGCAGCTGGGACAGGGGACCCTACAATGAGCAGTTCTTC.